This TCR beta chain was sequenced during a study of cytomegalovirus exposure and HLA in healthy donors. On the study more broadly: As an earlier analysis found, some 170 million T cells yielded over 95 million unique TCR beta sequences. Study observations and caveats: Data from an earlier analysis indicated that most TCR beta V segments were productive either about 87% or about 30% of the time.

The PCR contained 60 Vbeta and 13 Jbeta primers. Clones were read by immunoSEQ multiplex PCR, and TCRdb kept only the in-frame ones, dropping some. Among 150,000 or so clones, 65% to 75% were seen once, and the ten largest hold 2.1%. As to this clone: Its antigen is not identified.

Germline V gives CDR1 LGHNA, CDR2 YSLEER. This CDR3 spans 15 amino acids. V gave up 1 base and J gave up 0 bases, with 7 bases separating them. The sequence was collected from a man younger than 40 in good health and CMV-seronegative. The sequenced sample was PBMCs. This chain uses TRBV4-3 with TRBJ1-5, with D perhaps matching TRBD1 (5 bases). The CDR3 region has the DNA TGCGCCAGCAGCCAAGGGGGCAATAGCAATCAGCCCCAGCATTTT. Translating it yields CASSQGGNSNQPQHF.